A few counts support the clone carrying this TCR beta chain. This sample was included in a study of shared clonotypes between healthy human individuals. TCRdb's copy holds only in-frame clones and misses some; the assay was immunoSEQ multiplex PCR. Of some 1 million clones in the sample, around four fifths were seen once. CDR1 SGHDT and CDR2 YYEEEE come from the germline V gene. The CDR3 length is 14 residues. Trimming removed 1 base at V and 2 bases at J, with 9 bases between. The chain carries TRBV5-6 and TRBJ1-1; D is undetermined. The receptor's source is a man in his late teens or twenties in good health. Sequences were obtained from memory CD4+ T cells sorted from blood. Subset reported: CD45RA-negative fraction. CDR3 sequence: CASSLLTVNTEAFF. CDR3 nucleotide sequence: TGTGCCAGCAGCTTGCTGACGGTTAACACTGAAGCTTTCTTT.